This section outlines one T cell receptor (beta chain) sequence together with its context. Its antigen is unidentified. Patients were excluded because of uncontrolled infection, other autoimmune disease, pregnancy or lactation. Fresh peripheral blood, about 9.6 ml, yielded the PBMCs. This sample is part of a study of T cells in Graves' hyperthyroidism and ophthalmopathy. Study-wide points: Most thyroid-expanded clonotypes above 0.001 were also found in blood.

Using RNA transcripts as the source, TCR beta CDR3 regions were amplified. The HTBI set primed first-round TCR CDR3 RT-PCR. TCRdb independently ran MiXCR on the multiplex PCR reads; one entry per CDR3 protein. The top ten clones hold more than 7% of a sample with about 840,000 distinct CDR3 sequences, over 35% of them seen once. CDR3 length: 16 amino acids. Trimming took 3 bases from V and 5 from J, leaving 18 bases between them. Germline V gene data show CDR1 as WNHNN and CDR2 as SYGVQD (reference sequence). The gene calls are TRBV10-1 and TRBJ2-3; D may be TRBD2 (5 bases). Input material: blood. The TCR sequence derives from a man aged 18 to 29 with Graves' hyperthyroidism. CDR3: CASSDDGVGEGDTQYF. Here the CDR3 DNA reads TGCGCCAGCAGTGATGATGGGGTTGGAGAGGGAGATACGCAGTATTTT.